Below, one T cell receptor beta chain is given with its context. What this receptor recognizes is not known. Base quality data are lacking; no much larger clone is found one base away. Collaborating institutions collected whole blood in K2EDTA tubes following their own protocols. For TCRbeta analysis, collaborators shipped samples as frozen whole blood, isolated PBMCs, or DNA extracted from either of those sample types. The data were taken from a study of blood T cell repertoires in COVID-19 (TCRdb year 2020). At the level of the whole study: Samples covering the acute and convalescent phases of COVID-19 were provided by collaborators in the United States, Italy and Spain. The prospective study material was composed of cDNA or gDNA derived from T cells, B-cell-depleted T cells, or PBMCs. The dataset comprised deeply sampled blood TCRbeta repertoires from subjects exposed to, actively infected with, or recovered from COVID-19. The repertoires were made available in a free public database intended to serve as a resource for research on the immune response to SARS-CoV-2. Samples were obtained from the ongoing ImmuneRACE study (first 160 participants) and from 1,200 or so subjects provided by 6 global collaborators. A de-identified subject ID, COVID-19 status, age in years and sex were almost always included in the sample metadata. HLA class I and class II types, where available, came from metadata supplied by the sample provider rather than from assay-based typing. What the study reported, not specific to this receptor: How much clinical and demographic metadata was included differed by source and by participant, and the metadata was provided uncurated.

TCRbeta CDR3 regions were amplified from genomic DNA by means of the immunoSEQ Assay, a bias-controlled multiplex PCR. Per the authors' processing: The number of nucleated cells in each sample was estimated by amplification of reference gene primers within the assay. To quantify the absolute abundance of each unique TCRbeta CDR3 rearrangement, sequence reads were collapsed and filtered. Productive Simpson clonality was computed per sample as the square root of Simpson's diversity index over productive rearrangements. TCRdb retrieved this table from immuneACCESS and kept in-frame rearrangements only. Not all clones are present; in checked studies, unresolved V genes account for under half, and no reason is known for the remainder. V and J calls and clone size are copied from that table; D and trimming were computed from the DNA. This sample gives approximately 170,000 clones in total; 83% of them show up just once. The top ten clonotypes cover roughly 2% of the sample.

CDR1 MDHEN and CDR2 SYDVKM were looked up in the germline V gene. The CDR3 numbers 14 residues from cysteine through phenylalanine. Of all the DNA, just the CDR3 is kept, 42 bases in frame from base 1. V loses 6 bases of germline sequence and J loses 6 bases, and the interval between the two ends is 15 bases. Rearrangement joined TRBV28 to TRBJ1-5, and perhaps TRBD1 as D gene, on 6 matching bases. Sequencing input: peripheral blood. The TCR comes from a woman of 80 years or more with acute or convalescent COVID-19. The CDR3 corresponds to CASSPLTGSQPQHF. The DNA sequence is TGTGCCAGCAGCCCATTAACAGGGAGTCAGCCCCAGCATTTT.